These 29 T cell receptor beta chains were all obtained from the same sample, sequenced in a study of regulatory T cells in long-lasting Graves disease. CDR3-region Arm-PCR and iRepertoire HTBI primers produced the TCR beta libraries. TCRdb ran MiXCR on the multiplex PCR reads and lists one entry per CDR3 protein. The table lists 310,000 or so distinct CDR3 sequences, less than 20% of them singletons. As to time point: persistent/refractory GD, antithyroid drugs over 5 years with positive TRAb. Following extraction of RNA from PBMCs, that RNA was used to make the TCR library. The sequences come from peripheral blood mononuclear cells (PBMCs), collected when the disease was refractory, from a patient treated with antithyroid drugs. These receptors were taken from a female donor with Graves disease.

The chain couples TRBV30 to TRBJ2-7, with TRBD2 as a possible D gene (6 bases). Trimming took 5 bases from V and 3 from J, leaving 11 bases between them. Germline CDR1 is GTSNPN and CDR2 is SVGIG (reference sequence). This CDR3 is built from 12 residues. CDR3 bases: TGTGCCTGGGGCACGGGGGTCTACGAGCAGTACTTC. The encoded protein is CAWGTGVYEQYF.

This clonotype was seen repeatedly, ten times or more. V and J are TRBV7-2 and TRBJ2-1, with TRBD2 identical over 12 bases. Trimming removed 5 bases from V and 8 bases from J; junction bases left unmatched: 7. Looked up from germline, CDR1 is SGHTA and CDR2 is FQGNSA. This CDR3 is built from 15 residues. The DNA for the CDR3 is TGTGCCAGCAGCGCCCTAGCGGGGGGGCCGGATGAGCAGTTCTTC. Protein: CASSALAGGPDEQFF.

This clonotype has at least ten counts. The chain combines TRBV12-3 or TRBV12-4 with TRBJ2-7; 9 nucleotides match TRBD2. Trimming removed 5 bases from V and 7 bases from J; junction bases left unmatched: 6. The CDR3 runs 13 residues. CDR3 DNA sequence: TGTGCCAGCAGTCTACGGGCGGGGGGGGAGCAGTACTTC. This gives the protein CASSLRAGGEQYF.

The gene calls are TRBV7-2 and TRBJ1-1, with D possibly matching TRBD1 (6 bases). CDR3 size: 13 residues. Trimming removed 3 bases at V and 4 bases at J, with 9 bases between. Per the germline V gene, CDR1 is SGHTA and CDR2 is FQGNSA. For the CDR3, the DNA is TGTGCCAGCAGCTTTACAGGGATCACTGAAGCTTTCTTT. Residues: CASSFTGITEAFF.

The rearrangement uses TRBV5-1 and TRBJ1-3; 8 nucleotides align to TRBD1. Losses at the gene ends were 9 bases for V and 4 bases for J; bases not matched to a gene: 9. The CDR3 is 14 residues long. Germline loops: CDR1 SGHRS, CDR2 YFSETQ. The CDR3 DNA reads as TGCGCCAAGCCCCAGGGGGCGGAAGGAAACACCATATATTTT. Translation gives CAKPQGAEGNTIYF.

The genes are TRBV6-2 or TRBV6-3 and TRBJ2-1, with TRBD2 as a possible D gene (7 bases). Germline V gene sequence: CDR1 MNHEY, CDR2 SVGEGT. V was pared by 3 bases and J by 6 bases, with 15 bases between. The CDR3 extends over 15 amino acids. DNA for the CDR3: TGTGCCAGCAGTTATAGGGGGGGATTCACCAATGAGCAGTTCTTC. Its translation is CASSYRGGFTNEQFF.

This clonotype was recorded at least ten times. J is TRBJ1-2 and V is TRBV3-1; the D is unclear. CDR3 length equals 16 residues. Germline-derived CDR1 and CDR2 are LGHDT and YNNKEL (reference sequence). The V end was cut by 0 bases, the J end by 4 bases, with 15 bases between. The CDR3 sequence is CASSQDLGGRGYGYTF. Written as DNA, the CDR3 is TGTGCCAGCAGCCAAGATTTGGGAGGGAGAGGCTATGGCTACACCTTC.

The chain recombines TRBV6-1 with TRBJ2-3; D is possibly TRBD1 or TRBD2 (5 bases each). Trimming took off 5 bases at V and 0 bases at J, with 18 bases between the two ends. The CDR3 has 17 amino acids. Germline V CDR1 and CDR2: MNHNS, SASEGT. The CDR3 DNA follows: TGTGCCAGCAGTCCTCCGATCCGGGGCGGGAGCACAGATACGCAGTATTTT. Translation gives CASSPPIRGGSTDTQYF.

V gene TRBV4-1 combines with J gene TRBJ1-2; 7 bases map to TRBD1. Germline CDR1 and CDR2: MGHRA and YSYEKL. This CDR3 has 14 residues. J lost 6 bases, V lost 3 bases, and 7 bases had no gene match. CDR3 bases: TGCGCCAGCAGCCACATGACAGGGTACGATGGCTACACCTTC. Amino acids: CASSHMTGYDGYTF.

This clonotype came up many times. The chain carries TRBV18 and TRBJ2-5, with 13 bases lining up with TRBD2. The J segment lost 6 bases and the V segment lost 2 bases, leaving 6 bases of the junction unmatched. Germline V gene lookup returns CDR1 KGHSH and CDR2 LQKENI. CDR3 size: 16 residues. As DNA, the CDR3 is TGTGCCAGCTCACCAACACTAGCGGGAGGGTTCCAGACCCAGTACTTC. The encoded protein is CASSPTLAGGFQTQYF.

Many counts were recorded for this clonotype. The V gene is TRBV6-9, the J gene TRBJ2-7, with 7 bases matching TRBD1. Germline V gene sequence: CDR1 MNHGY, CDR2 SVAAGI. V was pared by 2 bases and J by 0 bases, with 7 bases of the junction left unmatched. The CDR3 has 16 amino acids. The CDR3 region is CASSYTTGWSSYEQYF. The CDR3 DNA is TGTGCCAGCAGTTATACGACAGGGTGGAGCTCCTACGAGCAGTACTTC.

The CDR3 sequence: CASSQGPLGAGNTIYF. The DNA for the CDR3 is TGCGCCAGCAGCCAAGGCCCGTTGGGGGCAGGAAACACCATATATTTT. The V call is TRBV4-1, the J call TRBJ1-3; possibly TRBD1 for D (6 bases). This CDR3 contains 16 residues. V was shortened by 1 base and J by 4 bases, with 14 bases between the two germline ends. Germline-derived CDR1 and CDR2 are MGHRA and YSYEKL.

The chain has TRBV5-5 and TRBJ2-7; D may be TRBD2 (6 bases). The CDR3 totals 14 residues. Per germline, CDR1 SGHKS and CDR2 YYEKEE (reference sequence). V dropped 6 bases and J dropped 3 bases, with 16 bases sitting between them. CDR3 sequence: CASTVVGRGYEQYF. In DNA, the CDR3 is TGTGCCAGCACTGTCGTCGGGAGAGGCTACGAGCAGTACTTC. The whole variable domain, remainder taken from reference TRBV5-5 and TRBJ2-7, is DAGVTQSPTHLIKTRGQQVTLRCSPISGHKSVSWYQQVLGQGPQFIFQYYEKEERGRGNFPDRFSARQFPNYSSELNVNALLLGDSALYLCASTVVGRGYEQYFGPGTRLTVT.

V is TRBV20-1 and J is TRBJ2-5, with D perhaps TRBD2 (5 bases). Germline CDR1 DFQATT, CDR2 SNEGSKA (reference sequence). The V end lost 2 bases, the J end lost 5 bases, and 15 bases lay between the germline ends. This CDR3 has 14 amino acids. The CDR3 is CSARSREDRETQYF. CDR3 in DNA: TGCAGTGCTAGATCTCGGGAAGACCGCGAGACCCAGTACTTC.

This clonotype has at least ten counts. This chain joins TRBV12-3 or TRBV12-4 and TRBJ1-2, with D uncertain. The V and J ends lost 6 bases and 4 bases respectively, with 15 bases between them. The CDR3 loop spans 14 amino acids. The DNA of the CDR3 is TGTGCCAGCAGCACCGACGTGCTTCTCTATGGCTACACCTTC. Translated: CASSTDVLLYGYTF.

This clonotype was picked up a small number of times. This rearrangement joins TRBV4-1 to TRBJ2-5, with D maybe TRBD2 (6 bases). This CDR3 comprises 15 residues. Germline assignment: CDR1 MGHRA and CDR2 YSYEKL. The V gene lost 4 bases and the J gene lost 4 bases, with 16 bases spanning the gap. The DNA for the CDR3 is TGCGCCAGCAGCCCTTATGGGAGGTCCGCAGAGACCCAGTACTTC. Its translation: CASSPYGRSAETQYF.

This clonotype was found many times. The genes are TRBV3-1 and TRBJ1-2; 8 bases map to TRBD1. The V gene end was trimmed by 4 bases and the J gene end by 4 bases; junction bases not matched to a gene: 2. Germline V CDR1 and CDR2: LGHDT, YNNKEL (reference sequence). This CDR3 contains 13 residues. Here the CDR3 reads CASSPGQVYGYTF. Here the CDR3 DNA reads TGTGCCAGCAGCCCGGGACAGGTCTATGGCTACACCTTC.

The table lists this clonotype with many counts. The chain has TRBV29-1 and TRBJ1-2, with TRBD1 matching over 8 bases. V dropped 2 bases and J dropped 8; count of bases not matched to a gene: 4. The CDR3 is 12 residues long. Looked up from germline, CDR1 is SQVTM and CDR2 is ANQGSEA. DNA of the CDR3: TGCAGCGTTGAACAGGGGGCGGGCGGCTACACCTTC. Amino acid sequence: CSVEQGAGGYTF.

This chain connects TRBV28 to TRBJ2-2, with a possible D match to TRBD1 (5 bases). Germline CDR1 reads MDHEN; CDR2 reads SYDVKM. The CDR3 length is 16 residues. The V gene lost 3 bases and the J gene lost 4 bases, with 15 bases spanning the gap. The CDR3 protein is CASSFGAWIATGELFF. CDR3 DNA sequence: TGTGCCAGCAGTTTTGGGGCCTGGATCGCCACCGGGGAGCTGTTTTTT. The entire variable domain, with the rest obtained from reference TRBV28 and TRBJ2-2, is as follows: DVKVTQSSRYLVKRTGEKVFLECVQDMDHENMFWYRQDPGLGLRLIYFSYDVKMKEKGDIPEGYSVSREKKERFSLILESASTNQTSMYLCASSFGAWIATGELFFGEGSRLTVL.

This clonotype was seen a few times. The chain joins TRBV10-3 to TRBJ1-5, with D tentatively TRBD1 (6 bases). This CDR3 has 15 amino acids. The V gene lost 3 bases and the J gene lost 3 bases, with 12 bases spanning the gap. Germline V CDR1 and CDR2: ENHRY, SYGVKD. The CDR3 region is CAISDTGNPNQPQHF. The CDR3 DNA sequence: TGTGCCATCAGTGATACAGGGAACCCCAATCAGCCCCAGCATTTT.

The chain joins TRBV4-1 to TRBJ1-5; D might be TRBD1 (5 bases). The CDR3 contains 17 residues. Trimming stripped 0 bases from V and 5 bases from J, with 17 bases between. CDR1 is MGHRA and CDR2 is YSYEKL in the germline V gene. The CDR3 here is CASSQDRSGHGDQPQHF. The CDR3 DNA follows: TGCGCCAGCAGCCAAGATCGCTCGGGGCATGGGGATCAGCCCCAGCATTTT.

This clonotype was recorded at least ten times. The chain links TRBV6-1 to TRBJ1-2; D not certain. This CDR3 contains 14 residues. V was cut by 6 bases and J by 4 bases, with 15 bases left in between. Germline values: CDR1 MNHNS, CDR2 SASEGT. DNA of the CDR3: TGTGCCAGCAGACCCCAGGCATTCTTCTATGGCTACACCTTC. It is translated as CASRPQAFFYGYTF.

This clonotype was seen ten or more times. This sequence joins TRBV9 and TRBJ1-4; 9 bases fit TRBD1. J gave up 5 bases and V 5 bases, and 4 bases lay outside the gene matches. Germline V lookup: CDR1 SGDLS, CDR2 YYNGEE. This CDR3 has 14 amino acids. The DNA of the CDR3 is TGTGCCAGCAGGGCAGGGACAGGGAATGAAAAACTGTTTTTT. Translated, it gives CASRAGTGNEKLFF.

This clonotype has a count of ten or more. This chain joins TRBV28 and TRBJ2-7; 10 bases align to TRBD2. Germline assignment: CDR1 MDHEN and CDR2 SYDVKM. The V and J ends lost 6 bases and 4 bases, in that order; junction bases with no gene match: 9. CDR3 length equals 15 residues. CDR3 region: CASSEVGTSAYEQYF. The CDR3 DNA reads TGTGCCAGCAGCGAGGTCGGGACTAGCGCTTACGAGCAGTACTTC. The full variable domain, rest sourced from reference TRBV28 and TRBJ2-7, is DVKVTQSSRYLVKRTGEKVFLECVQDMDHENMFWYRQDPGLGLRLIYFSYDVKMKEKGDIPEGYSVSREKKERFSLILESASTNQTSMYLCASSEVGTSAYEQYFGPGTRLTVT.

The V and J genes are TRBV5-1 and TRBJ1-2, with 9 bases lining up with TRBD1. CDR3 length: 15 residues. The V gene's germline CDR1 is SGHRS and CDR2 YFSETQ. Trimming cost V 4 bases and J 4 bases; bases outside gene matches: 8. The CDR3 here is CASSITGGAVYGYTF. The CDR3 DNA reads TGCGCCAGCAGCATAACAGGGGGCGCCGTCTATGGCTACACCTTC.

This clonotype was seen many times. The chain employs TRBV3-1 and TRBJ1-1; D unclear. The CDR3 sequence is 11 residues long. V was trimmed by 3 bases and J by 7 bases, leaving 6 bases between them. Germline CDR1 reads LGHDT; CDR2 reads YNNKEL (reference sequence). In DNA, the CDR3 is TGTGCCAGCAGCCAGACGGATGAAGCTTTCTTT. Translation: CASSQTDEAFF.

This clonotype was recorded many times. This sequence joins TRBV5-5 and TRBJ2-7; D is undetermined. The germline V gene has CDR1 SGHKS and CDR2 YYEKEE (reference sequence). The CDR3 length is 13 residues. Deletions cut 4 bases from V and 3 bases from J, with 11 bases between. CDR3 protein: CASSDGRHYEQYF. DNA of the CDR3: TGTGCCAGCAGCGACGGACGGCACTACGAGCAGTACTTC.

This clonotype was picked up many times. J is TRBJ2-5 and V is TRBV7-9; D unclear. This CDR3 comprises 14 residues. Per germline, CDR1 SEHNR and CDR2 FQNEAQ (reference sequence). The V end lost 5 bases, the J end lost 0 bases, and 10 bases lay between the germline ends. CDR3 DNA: TGTGCCAGCAGCCATGGACGCTACCAAGAGACCCAGTACTTC. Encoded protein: CASSHGRYQETQYF.

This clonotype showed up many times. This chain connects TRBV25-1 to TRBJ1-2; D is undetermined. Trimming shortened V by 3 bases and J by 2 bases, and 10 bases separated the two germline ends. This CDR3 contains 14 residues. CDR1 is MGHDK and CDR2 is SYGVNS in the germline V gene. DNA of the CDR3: TGTGCCAGCAGTGATCCCGGGGTCAACTATGGCTACACCTTC. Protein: CASSDPGVNYGYTF.